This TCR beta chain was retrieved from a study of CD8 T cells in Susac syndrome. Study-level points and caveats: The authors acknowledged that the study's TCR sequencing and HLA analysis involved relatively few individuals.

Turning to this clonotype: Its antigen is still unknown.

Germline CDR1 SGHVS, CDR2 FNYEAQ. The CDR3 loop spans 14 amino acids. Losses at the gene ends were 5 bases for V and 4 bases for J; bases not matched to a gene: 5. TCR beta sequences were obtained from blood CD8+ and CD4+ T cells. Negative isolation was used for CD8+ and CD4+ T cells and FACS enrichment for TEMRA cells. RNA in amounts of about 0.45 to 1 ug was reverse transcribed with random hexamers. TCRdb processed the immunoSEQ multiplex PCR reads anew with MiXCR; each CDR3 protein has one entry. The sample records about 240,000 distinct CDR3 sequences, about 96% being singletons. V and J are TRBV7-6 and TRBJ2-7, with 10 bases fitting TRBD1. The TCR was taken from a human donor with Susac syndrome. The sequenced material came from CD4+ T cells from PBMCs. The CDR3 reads CASSRDRGDYEQYF. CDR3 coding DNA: TGTGCCAGCAGCCGGGACAGGGGTGATTACGAGCAGTACTTC.